This T cell receptor beta chain came from a study of blood T cell repertoires in COVID-19. Study-level background: Researchers got acute and convalescent COVID-19 samples from the United States, Italy and Spain. The analysed material was cDNA or gDNA that came from T cells, B-cell-depleted T cells, or PBMCs.

In the authors' methods: Using reference gene primer amplification, nucleated cell counts were estimated. Method: immunoSEQ multiplex PCR; TCRdb's copy keeps in-frame clones and lacks some. V and J calls and clone size follow that table, whereas D and trimming were derived from the DNA. This table holds 55,000 to 75,000 clones, about nine tenths found once. Per the germline V gene, CDR1 is SGHVS and CDR2 is FNYEAQ. CDR3 length: 14 amino acids. V was pared by 4 bases and J by 3 bases, with 3 bases of the junction left unmatched. This sequence was found in a man over 45 with active COVID-19. The sequenced material came from peripheral blood. The gene calls are TRBV7-6 and TRBJ2-7, with 10 bases identical to TRBD2. The CDR3 here is CASSSGLADYEQYF. The CDR3 coding sequence is TGTGCCAGCAGCTCAGGACTAGCGGACTACGAGCAGTACTTC.